Below, 23 T cell receptor beta chains from the same sample are listed, as sequenced in a study of CD4 T cells in relation to SARS-CoV-2 and coronaviruses. CD4+ T cells from unexposed donors were obtained before the COVID-19 pandemic (2011-2018). After ten to eleven days of culture, CD4+ T cells were isolated. Method: immunoSEQ multiplex PCR; TCRdb's copy keeps in-frame clones and lacks some. The sample gives 20,000 to 25,000 clones, roughly 80% of which show up once; roughly a sixth is in the top ten. These TCRs' antigens remain unknown. Sequenced material: CD4+ T cells from PBMCs, cultured in vitro. The receptor set was obtained from a human donor in good health.

The V gene is TRBV3-1 (or the pseudogene TRBV3-2), the J gene TRBJ1-1, with 7 positions matching TRBD1. Germline CDR1 is LGHDT and CDR2 is YNNKEL (reference sequence). The CDR3 runs 14 residues. V trimming: 1 base; J trimming: 5 bases; junction bases outside the gene matches: 4. CDR3 residues: CASSQGQGETEAFF. CDR3 sequence (DNA): TGTGCCAGCAGCCAAGGCCAGGGGGAAACTGAAGCTTTCTTT.

The chain uses TRBV7-9 and TRBJ1-4, with TRBD1 matching over 7 bases. There are 17 residues in the CDR3. The germline gives CDR1 SEHNR, CDR2 FQNEAQ (reference sequence). Losses at the gene ends were 5 bases for V and 4 bases for J; bases not matched to a gene: 13. This CDR3 reads CASSPLLPTGNNEKLFF. The CDR3 DNA is TGTGCCAGCAGCCCTTTACTACCGACAGGGAATAATGAAAAACTGTTTTTT. The variable domain in full, with the rest retrieved from reference TRBV7-9 and TRBJ1-4, is DTGVSQNPRHKITKRGQNVTFRCDPISEHNRLYWYRQTLGQGPEFLTYFQNEAQLEKSRLLSDRFSAERPKGSFSTLEIQRTEQGDSAMYLCASSPLLPTGNNEKLFFGSGTQLSVL.

V is TRBV25-1 and J is TRBJ2-7, with D unresolved. The CDR3 has 10 residues. Deletions cut 8 bases from V and 9 bases from J, with 11 bases between. Per the germline V gene, CDR1 is MGHDK and CDR2 is SYGVNS. CDR3 loop: CASGDHPQYF. CDR3 nucleotide sequence: TGTGCCAGCGGAGATCACCCGCAGTACTTC.

This clone was seen more than once but under ten times. The chain links TRBV29-1 to TRBJ2-2, with D maybe TRBD1 (5 bases). Germline CDR1 SQVTM, CDR2 ANQGSEA. Deletions cut 6 bases from V and 1 base from J, with 12 bases between. CDR3 length equals 14 residues. The CDR3 DNA follows: TGCAGCGTCAAACGACAGATGAACACCGGGGAGCTGTTTTTT. Residues: CSVKRQMNTGELFF.

The rearrangement uses TRBV30 and TRBJ1-6; no clear D. Looked up from germline, CDR1 is GTSNPN and CDR2 is SVGIG (reference sequence). This CDR3 is 15 amino acids long. Deletions cut 4 bases from V and 2 bases from J, with 12 bases between. The CDR3 protein is CAWTLQPPYNSPLHF. The CDR3 bases are TGTGCCTGGACTCTACAGCCTCCCTATAATTCACCCCTCCACTTT.

The rearrangement joins TRBV27 to TRBJ2-7, with 10 bases identical to TRBD2. CDR3 size: 14 residues. V lost 6 bases and J lost 2; bases outside the gene matches: 4. The germline CDR1 and CDR2 sequences are MNHEY and SMNVEV (reference sequence). CDR3 sequence (DNA): TGTGCCAGCAGCCCCAGCGGGAGGGCCTACGAGCAGTACTTC. It translates to CASSPSGRAYEQYF.

The chain carries TRBV12-5 and TRBJ2-4; D might be TRBD1 (6 bases). The germline gives CDR1 LGHNT, CDR2 FRNRAP. Trimming took off 5 bases at V and 5 bases at J, with 10 bases between the two ends. The CDR3 loop spans 13 amino acids. CDR3 in DNA: TGTGCTAGTGGTCGCTGGACAGAAAACATTCAGTACTTC. Protein sequence: CASGRWTENIQYF.

The sample holds one count of this clone. This chain uses TRBV2 with TRBJ1-1; D might be TRBD1 (5 bases). With 7 bases removed from V and 4 bases from J, the gap between germline ends came to 16 bases. Germline lookup yields CDR1 SNHLY and CDR2 FYNNEI. The CDR3 runs to 14 residues. CDR3: CASIGRGVGTEAFF. CDR3 nucleotide sequence: TGTGCCAGCATAGGTAGGGGTGTAGGCACTGAAGCTTTCTTT.

J is TRBJ2-5 and V is TRBV29-1, with unresolved D. The CDR3 is 12 amino acids. Germline CDR1 SQVTM, CDR2 ANQGSEA. Trimming took off 7 bases at V and 5 bases at J, with 14 bases between the two ends. In DNA form, the CDR3 reads TGCAGCGCCGCGTTAGTGGGGGAGACCCAGTACTTC. It codes for CSAALVGETQYF.

V is TRBV7-8 and J is TRBJ1-1, with a weak D call TRBD1 (6 bases). The germline V gene has CDR1 SGHVS and CDR2 FQNEAQ. Trimming removed 0 bases from V and 2 bases from J, with 13 bases in between. The CDR3 runs to 16 residues. The CDR3, as DNA: TGTGCCAGCAGCTTAGCGGACCCGGGGACAAACACTGAAGCTTTCTTT. As protein: CASSLADPGTNTEAFF.

This clone was seen a few times. V usage is TRBV7-2 and J usage is TRBJ1-5; D remains ambiguous. The ends were cut back, 3 bases at V and 7 bases at J, with 7 bases in the middle. Germline CDR1 and CDR2: SGHTA and FQGNSA. The CDR3 runs 12 residues. CDR3 amino acids: CASSLEGQPQHF. The DNA of the CDR3 is TGTGCCAGCAGCTTGGAGGGCCAGCCCCAGCATTTT. The whole variable domain, filled in from reference TRBV7-2 and TRBJ1-5, reads GAGVSQSPSNKVTEKGKDVELRCDPISGHTALYWYRQSLGQGLEFLIYFQGNSAPDKSGLPSDRFSAERTGGSVSTLTIQRTQQEDSAVYLCASSLEGQPQHFGDGTRLSIL.

This clone was found once. V gene TRBV19 combines with J gene TRBJ2-1, with 10 nucleotides matching TRBD1. The CDR3 length is 15 residues. Germline trimming cut 3 bases from V and 9 bases from J; bases unmatched to any gene: 8. Germline CDR1 and CDR2: LNHDA and SQIVND (reference sequence). CDR3 protein: CASSIRSRQGAEQFF. CDR3 sequence (DNA): TGTGCCAGTAGTATTAGGTCACGACAGGGGGCTGAGCAGTTCTTC.

This chain connects TRBV6-2 or TRBV6-3 to TRBJ2-5; D may be TRBD1 or TRBD2 (6 bases each). The V end lost 5 bases, the J end lost 5 bases, and 15 bases lay between the germline ends. Germline assignment: CDR1 MNHEY and CDR2 SVGEGT. This CDR3 is built from 14 residues. The CDR3 sequence: CASSARGGPETQYF. CDR3 coding DNA: TGTGCCAGCAGTGCCCGAGGGGGGCCGGAGACCCAGTACTTC.

This sequence joins TRBV11-2 and TRBJ2-7; 8 nucleotides match TRBD1. The CDR3 covers 16 residues. V dropped 5 bases and J dropped 3; count of bases not matched to a gene: 12. Germline V lookup: CDR1 SGHAT, CDR2 FQNNGV. The CDR3 loop is CASSPPTGTGRYEQYF. CDR3 nucleotides: TGTGCCAGCAGCCCCCCGACGGGGACAGGCCGCTACGAGCAGTACTTC.

The chain combines TRBV6-5 with TRBJ2-5; D is uncertain. The V end lost 7 bases, the J end lost 5 bases, and 8 bases lay between the germline ends. From germline, CDR1 is MNHEY and CDR2 SVGAGI. The CDR3 extends over 11 amino acids. The CDR3 loop is CASTMKETQYF. In DNA form, the CDR3 reads TGTGCCAGCACTATGAAGGAGACCCAGTACTTC.

The genes are TRBV9 and TRBJ2-1; 8 nucleotides line up with TRBD2. Germline-derived CDR1 and CDR2 are SGDLS and YYNGEE. The length of the CDR3 is 16 residues. Trimming cost V 0 bases and J 0 bases; bases outside gene matches: 2. This chain's CDR3 is CASSVGLAGSYNEQFF. CDR3 in DNA: TGTGCCAGCAGCGTAGGGCTAGCGGGCTCCTACAATGAGCAGTTCTTC. The complete variable domain, with remaining parts taken from reference TRBV9 and TRBJ2-1, reads DSGVTQTPKHLITATGQRVTLRCSPRSGDLSVYWYQQSLDQGLQFLIQYYNGEERAKGNILERFSAQQFPDLHSELNLSSLELGDSALYFCASSVGLAGSYNEQFFGPGTRLTVL.

The V and J genes are TRBV5-6 and TRBJ2-7; D tentatively fits TRBD1 or TRBD2 (8 bases each). The V and J ends lost 1 base and 4 bases respectively, with 18 bases between them. CDR1 SGHDT and CDR2 YYEEEE come from the germline V gene. The CDR3 contains 16 residues. CDR3 sequence: CASSLQGAGGMYEQYF. CDR3 in DNA: TGTGCCAGCAGCTTGCAGGGGGCGGGAGGTATGTACGAGCAGTACTTC.

This chain links TRBV19 with TRBJ2-5; D may be TRBD1 or TRBD2 (5 bases each). Germline V gene lookup returns CDR1 LNHDA and CDR2 SQIVND (reference sequence). The CDR3 is 14 residues long. The germline V and J ends were trimmed by 1 base and 4 bases, with 10 bases remaining between them. CDR3 DNA: TGTGCCAGTAGTATAGGCGAGGGGAGAGAGACCCAGTACTTC. Its translation is CASSIGEGRETQYF.

The chain employs TRBV19 and TRBJ2-4; 7 bases are shared with TRBD2. The CDR3 totals 15 residues. Germline values: CDR1 LNHDA, CDR2 SQIVND (reference sequence). The V and J ends lost 1 base and 2 bases, in that order; junction bases with no gene match: 2. The CDR3 DNA follows: TGTGCCAGTAGTATAGGGGGACTATCCAAAAACATTCAGTACTTC. Its protein is CASSIGGLSKNIQYF. Variable domain in full (rest from reference TRBV19 and TRBJ2-4): DGGITQSPKYLFRKEGQNVTLSCEQNLNHDAMYWYRQDPGQGLRLIYYSQIVNDFQKGDIAEGYSVSREKKESFPLTVTSAQKNPTAFYLCASSIGGLSKNIQYFGAGTRLSVL.

V and J are TRBV2 and TRBJ2-1; D is undetermined. V lost 9 bases to trimming and J lost 10 bases, with 16 bases between them. The CDR3 contains 12 residues. CDR1 and CDR2 (germline): SNHLY, FYNNEI. CDR3 protein: CASGFISREQFF. In DNA, the CDR3 is TGTGCCAGTGGATTTATATCTAGAGAGCAGTTCTTC.

This chain connects TRBV19 to TRBJ2-7; 7 bases agree with TRBD1. CDR1 is LNHDA and CDR2 is SQIVND in the germline V gene (reference sequence). J lost 3 bases, V lost 4 bases, and 3 bases had no gene match. The CDR3 has 13 amino acids. As DNA, the CDR3 is TGTGCCAGTAGTAATCCAGGGGGCTACGAGCAGTACTTC. This codes for CASSNPGGYEQYF. The full variable domain, with the rest looked up from reference TRBV19 and TRBJ2-7, is DGGITQSPKYLFRKEGQNVTLSCEQNLNHDAMYWYRQDPGQGLRLIYYSQIVNDFQKGDIAEGYSVSREKKESFPLTVTSAQKNPTAFYLCASSNPGGYEQYFGPGTRLTVT.

CDR3 amino acids: CASSQGLPPRYGYTF. DNA of the CDR3: TGTGCCAGCAGCCAAGGACTGCCTCCGCGCTATGGCTACACCTTC. The V and J genes are TRBV3-1 (or the pseudogene TRBV3-2) and TRBJ1-2; D not resolved. This CDR3 has 15 amino acids. Germline V gives CDR1 LGHDT, CDR2 YNNKEL (reference sequence). V shed 1 base and J shed 4 bases, with 13 bases lying between them.

The chain uses TRBV19 and TRBJ2-1; D possibly corresponds to TRBD2 (6 bases). The CDR3 is 16 residues long. Deletions cut 3 bases from V and 5 bases from J, with 17 bases between. Looked up from germline, CDR1 is LNHDA and CDR2 is SQIVND (reference sequence). CDR3 sequence (DNA): TGTGCCAGTAGTATTGATAGTAGCGGTGGAAACAATGAGCAGTTCTTC. Translation: CASSIDSSGGNNEQFF.